The 28 T cell receptor beta chains below were found in one sample sequenced in a study of OX40 agonist ivuxolimab in advanced cancers. Here immunoSEQ multiplex PCR was the method, and the copy in TCRdb shows in-frame clones only, minus some. The data show 70,000 to 90,000 clones, over 75% seen once. The sequences come from CD4+ or CD8+ T cells sorted from blood, collected in a trial of the OX40 agonist ivuxolimab. The receptors were sampled from an adult with an advanced solid tumor such as melanoma, head and neck, liver or kidney cancer.

This clone came up once. The V and J genes are TRBV7-9 and TRBJ1-3; D is unresolved. Between the trimmed V and J ends, which lost 5 bases and 0 bases, there was a span of 17 bases. CDR3 length equals 17 residues. Germline-derived CDR1 and CDR2 are SEHNR and FQNEAQ (reference sequence). The CDR3 reads CASSPRPDGLSGNTIYF. In DNA form, the CDR3 reads TGTGCCAGCAGCCCGCGTCCAGACGGCCTCTCTGGAAACACCATATATTTT.

The table lists this clone with a count of one. V is TRBV6-4 and J is TRBJ2-2; possibly TRBD2 for D (6 bases). The germline CDR1 and CDR2 sequences are MRHNA and SNTAGT. The CDR3 has 15 residues. V shed 4 bases and J shed 3 bases, with 12 bases lying between them. The CDR3 sequence: CASSADPGDTGELFF. CDR3 nucleotide sequence: TGTGCCAGCAGTGCAGACCCGGGGGACACCGGGGAGCTGTTTTTT.

J is TRBJ2-3 and V is TRBV5-4; D is possibly TRBD2 (6 bases). The CDR3 is made up of 15 amino acids. The V gene's germline CDR1 is SGHNT and CDR2 YYREEE (reference sequence). V dropped 5 bases and J dropped 2 bases, with 15 bases sitting between them. CDR3 protein: CASSPHGSSTDTQYF. The CDR3 DNA reads as TGTGCCAGCAGTCCTCACGGGAGTTCCACAGATACGCAGTATTTT.

The chain combines TRBV2 with TRBJ1-3; tentatively, D is TRBD1 (5 bases). The germline V and J ends were trimmed by 5 bases and 3 bases, with 14 bases remaining between them. Per the germline V gene, CDR1 is SNHLY and CDR2 is FYNNEI. The CDR3 runs to 15 residues. Here the CDR3 DNA reads TGTGCCAGCAGTCGGGGGGTAATAAGTGGAAACACCATATATTTT. It yields the protein CASSRGVISGNTIYF.

This chain links TRBV30 with TRBJ2-5; the match to TRBD2 covers 10 bases. The CDR3 sequence is 16 residues long. The germline gives CDR1 GTSNPN, CDR2 SVGIG (reference sequence). With 3 bases clipped from V and 4 bases from J, the junction kept 11 bases outside the gene matches. CDR3 loop: CAWRDLSSGSRETQYF. In nucleotides, the CDR3 is TGTGCCTGGAGAGACCTGTCTAGCGGGAGCAGAGAGACCCAGTACTTC.

The V and J genes are TRBV11-3 and TRBJ1-1, with unresolved D. The V and J ends lost 1 base and 3 bases respectively, with 6 bases between them. This CDR3 has 13 residues. CDR1 and CDR2 (germline): SGHNT, YENEEA. This CDR3 is CASSLVSDTEAFF. DNA of the CDR3: TGTGCCAGCAGCTTAGTAAGCGACACTGAAGCTTTCTTT.

V gene TRBV19 combines with J gene TRBJ1-3; D is unclear. The CDR3 is made up of 15 amino acids. Germline assignment: CDR1 LNHDA and CDR2 SQIVND (reference sequence). V gave up 7 bases and J gave up 0 bases, with 13 bases separating them. The CDR3 here is CASNPGRSSGNTIYF. The DNA of the CDR3 is TGTGCCAGTAATCCCGGACGGAGCTCTGGAAACACCATATATTTT. Variable domain in full (rest from reference TRBV19 and TRBJ1-3): DGGITQSPKYLFRKEGQNVTLSCEQNLNHDAMYWYRQDPGQGLRLIYYSQIVNDFQKGDIAEGYSVSREKKESFPLTVTSAQKNPTAFYLCASNPGRSSGNTIYFGEGSWLTVV.

This clone was detected once. The V and J genes are TRBV7-9 and TRBJ2-3, with D possibly matching TRBD1 (5 bases). The V end lost 0 bases, the J end lost 2 bases, and 18 bases lay between the germline ends. Per germline, CDR1 SEHNR and CDR2 FQNEAQ (reference sequence). The CDR3 consists of 18 residues. Here the CDR3 reads CASSLAVMSSTATDTQYF. The DNA for the CDR3 is TGTGCCAGCAGCTTAGCAGTAATGTCTTCGACAGCCACAGATACGCAGTATTTT.

The chain recombines TRBV5-1 with TRBJ1-2; a possible D gene is TRBD1 (5 bases). The V gene lost 2 bases and the J gene lost 8 bases, with 19 bases spanning the gap. The length of the CDR3 is 15 residues. Per germline, CDR1 SGHRS and CDR2 YFSETQ. The CDR3 region has the DNA TGCGCCAGCAGCTTATTCTCGAATCAGGGTTCCGGCTACACCTTC. Its translation: CASSLFSNQGSGYTF.

This clone showed up just once. The chain employs TRBV27 and TRBJ2-2, with TRBD1 matching 9 bases. V lost 4 bases, J lost 7 bases, and 7 bases stayed unmatched. Germline CDR1 is MNHEY and CDR2 is SMNVEV (reference sequence). This CDR3 is 15 amino acids long. CDR3 sequence reads: CASSWMGQGNGELFF. The CDR3 DNA is TGTGCCAGCAGTTGGATGGGACAGGGAAACGGGGAGCTGTTTTTT.

This clone was detected once. The chain has TRBV2 and TRBJ1-1, with unresolved D. Per the germline V gene, CDR1 is SNHLY and CDR2 is FYNNEI. The CDR3 is 14 residues long. With 2 bases removed from V and 6 bases from J, the gap between germline ends came to 13 bases. The CDR3 here is CASSEKVPVSEAFF. In DNA form, the CDR3 reads TGTGCCAGCAGTGAAAAGGTCCCAGTTTCTGAAGCTTTCTTT.

This chain connects TRBV5-6 to TRBJ1-2; 7 nucleotides match TRBD1. The V segment lost 4 bases and the J segment 4 bases; nucleotides outside the gene matches: 7. CDR1 and CDR2 from the germline V gene are SGHDT and YYEEEE. CDR3 size: 14 residues. CDR3 sequence: CASSLRQGSYGYTF. CDR3 bases: TGTGCCAGCAGCCTCCGACAGGGTAGCTATGGCTACACCTTC.

The chain recombines TRBV19 with TRBJ2-3; D unresolved. Germline assignment: CDR1 LNHDA and CDR2 SQIVND (reference sequence). Deletions cut 3 bases from V and 0 bases from J, with 4 bases between. The CDR3 spans 13 residues. The CDR3 is CASSMGSTDTQYF. For the CDR3, the DNA is TGTGCCAGTAGTATGGGGAGCACAGATACGCAGTATTTT. Based on the CDR3 plus reference TRBV19 and TRBJ2-3, the full variable domain is DGGITQSPKYLFRKEGQNVTLSCEQNLNHDAMYWYRQDPGQGLRLIYYSQIVNDFQKGDIAEGYSVSREKKESFPLTVTSAQKNPTAFYLCASSMGSTDTQYFGPGTRLTVL.

The rearrangement links TRBV6-4 to TRBJ2-7, with D perhaps TRBD2 (6 bases). CDR1 is MRHNA, CDR2 SNTAGT, per germline. V was pared by 10 bases and J by 5 bases, with 21 bases between. CDR3 length: 14 amino acids. In DNA, the CDR3 is TGTGCCATCCCTCCGGGGGAACCGCACCACGAGCAGTACTTC. Translated, it gives CAIPPGEPHHEQYF.

The chain joins TRBV6-1 to TRBJ2-3, with D unclear. Germline lookup yields CDR1 MNHNS and CDR2 SASEGT. This CDR3 contains 12 residues. Trimming stripped 7 bases from V and 2 bases from J, with 7 bases between. CDR3 protein: CASMGFTDTQYF. CDR3 in DNA: TGTGCCAGCATGGGGTTCACAGATACGCAGTATTTT.

The V gene is TRBV6-1, the J gene TRBJ2-2, with 7 bases lining up with TRBD1. CDR1 MNHNS and CDR2 SASEGT come from the germline V gene. Unmatched junction bases numbered 3, after V lost 7 bases and J lost 4 bases. The CDR3 sequence is 13 residues long. The CDR3 is CASTTGFTGELFF. The CDR3 DNA is TGTGCCAGCACGACAGGGTTCACCGGGGAGCTGTTTTTT.

The gene calls are TRBV5-5 and TRBJ1-5; TRBD1 matches 8 bases. J was trimmed by 5 bases and V by 3 bases; bases with no gene match: 7. Germline-derived CDR1 and CDR2 are SGHKS and YYEKEE (reference sequence). This CDR3 has 15 amino acids. CDR3 residues: CASSSGQEGYQPQHF. Written as DNA, the CDR3 is TGTGCCAGCAGCTCGGGACAGGAGGGGTATCAGCCCCAGCATTTT.

The V and J genes are TRBV4-2 and TRBJ2-5; TRBD2 is a possible D gene (5 bases). V lost 0 bases, J lost 5 bases, and 13 bases lay in between. The CDR3 length is 15 residues. From germline, CDR1 is LGHNA and CDR2 YNFKEQ. CDR3: CASSQDQRSVETQYF. CDR3 DNA: TGTGCCAGCAGCCAAGATCAGCGGTCGGTGGAGACCCAGTACTTC.

The chain employs TRBV2 and TRBJ1-2; D is possibly TRBD1 (6 bases). The germline V and J ends were trimmed by 7 bases and 8 bases, with 17 bases remaining between them. The V gene's germline CDR1 is SNHLY and CDR2 FYNNEI. The CDR3 runs 13 residues. CDR3 sequence (DNA): TGTGCCAGCACAGGGGAAGGAGTCGGGGGCTACACCTTC. Translation gives CASTGEGVGGYTF.

A single count supports this clone. The CDR3 here is CASSQRTSGGELFF. The CDR3 DNA reads as TGCGCCAGCAGCCAGCGGACTAGCGGCGGGGAGCTGTTTTTT. The V gene is TRBV4-3, the J gene TRBJ2-2, with 10 positions matching TRBD2. V lost 3 bases to trimming and J lost 7 bases; unmatched junction nucleotides: 2. The germline CDR1 and CDR2 sequences are LGHNA and YSLEER. There are 14 residues in the CDR3.

Written as DNA, the CDR3 is TGTGCCAGCAGCTCTATTGGAGGGGTGAACACCGGGGAGCTGTTTTTT. As protein: CASSSIGGVNTGELFF. The V call is TRBV11-3, the J call TRBJ2-2; perhaps TRBD2 as D (6 bases). Between the trimmed V and J ends, which lost 4 bases and 1 base, there was a span of 13 bases. The germline V gene has CDR1 SGHNT and CDR2 YENEEA. The CDR3 is made up of 16 amino acids. Looking up the rest from reference TRBV11-3 and TRBJ2-2 gives the full variable domain: EAGVVQSPRYKIIEKKQPVAFWCNPISGHNTLYWYLQNLGQGPELLIRYENEEAVDDSQLPKDRFSAERLKGVDSTLKIQPAELGDSAVYLCASSSIGGVNTGELFFGEGSRLTVL.

By frequency in the sample, this clone is medium-sized. Other DNA sequences in this specimen translate into the identical CDR3. The chain combines TRBV6-1 with TRBJ2-3; the match to TRBD2 covers 12 bases. Germline CDR1 is MNHNS and CDR2 is SASEGT. After removal of 0 bases from V and 4 bases from J, the junction contained 2 bases not matched to a gene. The CDR3 loop spans 16 amino acids. The CDR3 bases are TGTGCCAGCAGTGAAGCGCTAGCGGGGGGGCCAGATACGCAGTATTTT. Protein: CASSEALAGGPDTQYF.

The chain uses TRBV18 and TRBJ1-1, with D perhaps matching TRBD1 (5 bases). The germline V gene encodes CDR1 KGHSH and CDR2 LQKENI. V was pared by 3 bases and J by 5 bases, with 13 bases between. The CDR3 contains 14 residues. CDR3 DNA sequence: TGTGCCAGCTCACCTCAGGGCCAGGAAACTGAAGCTTTCTTT. Translation gives CASSPQGQETEAFF.

This chain links TRBV7-2 with TRBJ2-3; D is undetermined. This CDR3 region has 14 residues. Germline-derived CDR1 and CDR2 are SGHTA and FQGNSA. Trimming took 5 bases from V and 0 from J, leaving 9 bases between them. The CDR3 DNA follows: TGTGCCAGCAGCCCATTGACTAGCACAGATACGCAGTATTTT. Amino acid sequence: CASSPLTSTDTQYF.

This clone has only a few counts. This chain uses TRBV6-5 with TRBJ1-3; a possible D gene is TRBD1 (6 bases). The CDR3 is made up of 14 amino acids. Germline V gene data show CDR1 as MNHEY and CDR2 as SVGAGI. V was cut by 6 bases and J by 2 bases, with 11 bases left in between. CDR3 DNA: TGTGCCAGCAGCTCGACAGGTGCTGGAAACACCATATATTTT. Translation gives CASSSTGAGNTIYF.

The gene calls are TRBV27 and TRBJ1-3; no clear D. Between the trimmed V and J ends, which lost 5 bases and 0 bases, there was a span of 14 bases. The germline V gene has CDR1 MNHEY and CDR2 SMNVEV (reference sequence). The CDR3 runs 16 residues. The CDR3 nucleotides read TGTGCCAGCAGTCCCTCCCCCAGGAGCTCTGGAAACACCATATATTTT. It translates to CASSPSPRSSGNTIYF.

The rearrangement links TRBV7-2 to TRBJ1-6, with a weak D call TRBD1 (5 bases). The CDR3 is made up of 15 amino acids. CDR1 and CDR2 (germline): SGHTA, FQGNSA. V gave up 7 bases and J gave up 9 bases, with 19 bases separating them. The CDR3 DNA sequence: TGTGCCAGCACCCCGGGGGGGGGTATGGTTTCACCCCTCCACTTT. It is translated as CASTPGGGMVSPLHF.

The chain joins TRBV7-3 to TRBJ1-4; no clear D gene. Trimming took off 2 bases at V and 5 bases at J, with 6 bases between the two ends. The CDR3 spans 13 residues. Per the germline V gene, CDR1 is SGHTA and CDR2 is FQGTGA. CDR3 in amino acids: CASSLDRNEKLFF. Here the CDR3 DNA reads TGTGCCAGCAGCTTAGACCGGAATGAAAAACTGTTTTTT.